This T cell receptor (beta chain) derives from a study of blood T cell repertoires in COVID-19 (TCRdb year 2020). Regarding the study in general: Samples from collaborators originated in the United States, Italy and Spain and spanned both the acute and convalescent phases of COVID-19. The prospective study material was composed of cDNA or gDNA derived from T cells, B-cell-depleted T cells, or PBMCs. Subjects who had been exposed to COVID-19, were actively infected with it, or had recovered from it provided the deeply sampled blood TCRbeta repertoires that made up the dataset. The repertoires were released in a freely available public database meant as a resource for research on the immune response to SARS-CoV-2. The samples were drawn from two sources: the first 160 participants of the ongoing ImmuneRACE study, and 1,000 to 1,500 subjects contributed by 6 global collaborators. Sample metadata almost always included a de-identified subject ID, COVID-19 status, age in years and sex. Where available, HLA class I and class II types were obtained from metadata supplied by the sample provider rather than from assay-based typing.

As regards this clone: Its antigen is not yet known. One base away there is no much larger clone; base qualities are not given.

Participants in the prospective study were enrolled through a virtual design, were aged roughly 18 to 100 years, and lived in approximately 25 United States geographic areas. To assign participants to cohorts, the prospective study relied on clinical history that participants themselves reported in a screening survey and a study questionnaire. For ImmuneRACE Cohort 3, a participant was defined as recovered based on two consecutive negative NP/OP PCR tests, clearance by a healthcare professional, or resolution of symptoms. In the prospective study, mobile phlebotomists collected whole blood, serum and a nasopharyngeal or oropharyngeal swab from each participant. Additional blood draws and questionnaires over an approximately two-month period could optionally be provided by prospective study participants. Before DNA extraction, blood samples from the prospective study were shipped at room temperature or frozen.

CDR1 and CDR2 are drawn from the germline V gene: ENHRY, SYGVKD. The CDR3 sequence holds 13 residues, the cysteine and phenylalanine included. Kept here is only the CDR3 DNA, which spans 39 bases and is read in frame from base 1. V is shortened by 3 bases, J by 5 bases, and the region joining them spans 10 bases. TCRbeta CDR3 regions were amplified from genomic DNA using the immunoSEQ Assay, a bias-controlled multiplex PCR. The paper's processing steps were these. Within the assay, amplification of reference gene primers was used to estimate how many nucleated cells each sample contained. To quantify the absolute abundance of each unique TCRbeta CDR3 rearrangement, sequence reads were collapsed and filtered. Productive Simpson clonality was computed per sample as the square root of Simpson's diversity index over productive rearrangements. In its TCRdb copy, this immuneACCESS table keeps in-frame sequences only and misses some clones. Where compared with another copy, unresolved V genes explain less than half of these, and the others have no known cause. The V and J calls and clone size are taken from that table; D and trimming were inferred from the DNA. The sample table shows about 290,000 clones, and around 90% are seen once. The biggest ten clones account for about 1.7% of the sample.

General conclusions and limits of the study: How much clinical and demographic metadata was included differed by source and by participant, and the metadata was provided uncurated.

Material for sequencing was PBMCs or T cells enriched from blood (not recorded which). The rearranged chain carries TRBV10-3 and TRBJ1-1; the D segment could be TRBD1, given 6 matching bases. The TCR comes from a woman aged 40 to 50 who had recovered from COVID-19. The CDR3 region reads CAISELQGTEAFF. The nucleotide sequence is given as TGTGCCATCAGTGAACTACAGGGTACTGAAGCTTTCTTT.